The entry below gives a single T cell receptor (beta chain) sequence along with its context. Its antigen is currently unknown. It was with 60 Vbeta and 13 Jbeta primers that the PCR ran. Some clones are missing from TCRdb's copy, which holds only in-frame ones; the method was immunoSEQ multiplex PCR. Among approximately 90,000 clones listed, 75% were seen once. This entry comes from a study of cytomegalovirus exposure and HLA in healthy donors. Overall study findings and caveats: Presence/absence analyses took donor sequencing depth as roughly uniform. Earlier results showed most TCR beta V segments being productive about 87% or about 30% of the time. Some TCR beta chains (around 160 of them) were listed as cytomegalovirus-associated.

This receptor was identified in a man aged 35-49 years in good health and CMV-seronegative. Sequenced sample: PBMCs.

CDR3 in amino acids: CATKSGQSSYEQYF. CDR3 bases: TGTGCCACCAAGAGTGGACAGAGCTCCTACGAGCAGTACTTC. This rearrangement joins TRBV15 to TRBJ2-7; D might be TRBD1 (6 bases). CDR3 length: 14 residues. Germline CDR1 reads LNHNV; CDR2 reads YYDKDF (reference sequence). Between the trimmed V and J ends, which lost 7 bases and 0 bases, there was a span of 13 bases.